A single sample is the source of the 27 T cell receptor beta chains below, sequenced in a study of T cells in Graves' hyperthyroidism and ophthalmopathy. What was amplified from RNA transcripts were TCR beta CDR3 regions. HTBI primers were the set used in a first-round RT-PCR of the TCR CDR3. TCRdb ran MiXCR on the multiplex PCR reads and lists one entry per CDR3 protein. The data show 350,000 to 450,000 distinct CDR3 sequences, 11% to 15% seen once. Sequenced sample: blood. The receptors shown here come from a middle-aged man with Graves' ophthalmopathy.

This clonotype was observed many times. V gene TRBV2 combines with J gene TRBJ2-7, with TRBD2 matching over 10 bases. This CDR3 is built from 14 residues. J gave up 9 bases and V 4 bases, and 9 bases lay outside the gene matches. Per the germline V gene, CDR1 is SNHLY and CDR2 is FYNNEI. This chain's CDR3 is CASSGTSGSNVQYF. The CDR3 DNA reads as TGTGCCAGCAGTGGGACTAGCGGAAGTAATGTGCAGTACTTC.

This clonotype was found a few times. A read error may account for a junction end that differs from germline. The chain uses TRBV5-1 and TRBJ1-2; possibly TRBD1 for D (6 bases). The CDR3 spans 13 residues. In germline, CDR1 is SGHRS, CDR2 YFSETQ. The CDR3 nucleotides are TGCGCCGGCAGCTTGGGGGCAAACTATGGCTACACCTTC. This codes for CAGSLGANYGYTF.

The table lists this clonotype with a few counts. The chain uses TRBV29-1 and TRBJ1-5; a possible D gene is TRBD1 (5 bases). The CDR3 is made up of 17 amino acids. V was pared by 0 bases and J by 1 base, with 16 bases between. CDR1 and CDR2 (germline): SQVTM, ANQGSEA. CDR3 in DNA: TGCAGCGTTGAAGATAAGTCGGGGCCCAGCAGCAATCAGCCCCAGCATTTT. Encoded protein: CSVEDKSGPSSNQPQHF. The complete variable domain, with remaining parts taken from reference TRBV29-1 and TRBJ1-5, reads SAVISQKPSRDICQRGTSLTIQCQVDSQVTMMFWYRQQPGQSLTLIATANQGSEATYESGFVIDKFPISRPNLTFSTLTVSNMSPEDSSIYLCSVEDKSGPSSNQPQHFGDGTRLSIL.

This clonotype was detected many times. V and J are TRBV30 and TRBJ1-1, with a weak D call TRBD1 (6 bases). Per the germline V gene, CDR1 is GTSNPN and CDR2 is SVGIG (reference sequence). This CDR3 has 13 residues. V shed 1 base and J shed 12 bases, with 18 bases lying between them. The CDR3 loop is CAWSESGEVNTFF. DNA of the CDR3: TGTGCCTGGAGTGAGTCAGGGGAGGTAAATACTTTCTTT.

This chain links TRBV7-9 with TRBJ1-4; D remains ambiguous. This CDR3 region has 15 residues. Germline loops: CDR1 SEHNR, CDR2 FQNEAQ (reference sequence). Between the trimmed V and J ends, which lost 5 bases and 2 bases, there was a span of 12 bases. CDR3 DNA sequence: TGTGCCAGCAGCACTACCACGGGGACTAATGAAAAACTGTTTTTT. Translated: CASSTTTGTNEKLFF.

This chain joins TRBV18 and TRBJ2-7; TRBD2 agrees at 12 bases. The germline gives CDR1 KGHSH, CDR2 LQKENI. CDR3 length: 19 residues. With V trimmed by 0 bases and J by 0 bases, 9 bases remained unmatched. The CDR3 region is CASSPPASGRAGSSYEQYF. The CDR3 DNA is TGTGCCAGCTCACCACCAGCTAGCGGGAGGGCCGGGAGCTCCTACGAGCAGTACTTC.

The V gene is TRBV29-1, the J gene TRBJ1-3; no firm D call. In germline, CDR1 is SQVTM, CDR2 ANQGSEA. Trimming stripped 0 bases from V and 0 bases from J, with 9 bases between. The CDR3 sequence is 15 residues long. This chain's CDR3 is CSVEDKLLSGNTIYF. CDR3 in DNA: TGCAGCGTTGAAGATAAGTTGCTCTCTGGAAACACCATATATTTT. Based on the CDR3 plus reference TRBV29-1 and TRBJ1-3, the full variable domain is SAVISQKPSRDICQRGTSLTIQCQVDSQVTMMFWYRQQPGQSLTLIATANQGSEATYESGFVIDKFPISRPNLTFSTLTVSNMSPEDSSIYLCSVEDKLLSGNTIYFGEGSWLTVV.

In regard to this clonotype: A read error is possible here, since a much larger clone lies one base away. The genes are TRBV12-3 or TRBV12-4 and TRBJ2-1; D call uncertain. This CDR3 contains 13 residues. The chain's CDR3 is CAGRTYRLGKQFF. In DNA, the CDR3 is TGTGCCGGCAGGACCTACCGCCTGGGAAAGCAGTTCTTC.

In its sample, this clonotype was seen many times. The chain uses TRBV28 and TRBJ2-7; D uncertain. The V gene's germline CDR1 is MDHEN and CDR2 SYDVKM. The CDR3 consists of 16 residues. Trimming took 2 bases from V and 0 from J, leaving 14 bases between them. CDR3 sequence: CASSLKTYPISYEQYF. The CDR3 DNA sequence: TGTGCCAGCAGTTTAAAAACGTACCCCATCTCCTACGAGCAGTACTTC.

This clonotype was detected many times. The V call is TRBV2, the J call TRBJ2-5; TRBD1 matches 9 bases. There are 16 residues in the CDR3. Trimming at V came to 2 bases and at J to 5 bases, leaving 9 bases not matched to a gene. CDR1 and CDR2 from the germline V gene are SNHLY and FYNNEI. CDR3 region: CASSERPGQGWETQYF. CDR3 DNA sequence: TGTGCCAGCAGTGAAAGACCGGGACAGGGTTGGGAGACCCAGTACTTC.

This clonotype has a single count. The chain's CDR3 is CASSPTRDSGEQYF. The CDR3 DNA reads TGTGCCAGCAGTCCTACGCGGGATTCGGGGGAGCAGTACTTC. The chain is built from TRBV6-1 and TRBJ2-7; D perhaps matches TRBD2 (6 bases). The V gene lost 5 bases and the J gene lost 7 bases, with 18 bases spanning the gap. The CDR3 runs to 14 residues. Germline values: CDR1 MNHNS, CDR2 SASEGT.

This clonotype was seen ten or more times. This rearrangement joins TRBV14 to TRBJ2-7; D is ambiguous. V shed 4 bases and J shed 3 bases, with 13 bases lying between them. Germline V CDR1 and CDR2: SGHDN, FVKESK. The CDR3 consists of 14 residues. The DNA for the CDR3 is TGTGCCAGCAGCCTCTCTTCGAATCTCTACGAGCAGTACTTC. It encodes CASSLSSNLYEQYF.

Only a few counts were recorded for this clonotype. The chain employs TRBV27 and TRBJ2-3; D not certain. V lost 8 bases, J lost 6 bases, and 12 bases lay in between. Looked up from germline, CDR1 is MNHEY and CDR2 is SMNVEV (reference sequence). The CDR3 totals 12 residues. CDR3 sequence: CASGSSMDTQYF. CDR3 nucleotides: TGTGCCAGCGGCTCCTCCATGGATACGCAGTATTTT.

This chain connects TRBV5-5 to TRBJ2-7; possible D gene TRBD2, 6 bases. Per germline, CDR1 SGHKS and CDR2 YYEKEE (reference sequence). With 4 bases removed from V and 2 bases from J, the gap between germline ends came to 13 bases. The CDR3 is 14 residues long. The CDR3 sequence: CASSLRTTTYEQYF. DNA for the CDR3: TGTGCCAGCAGCCTTAGGACTACAACCTACGAGCAGTACTTC.

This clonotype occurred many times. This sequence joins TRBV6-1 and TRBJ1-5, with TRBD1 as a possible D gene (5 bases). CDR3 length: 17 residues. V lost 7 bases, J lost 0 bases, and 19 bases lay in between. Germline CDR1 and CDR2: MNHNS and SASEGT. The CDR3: CASNTGPRGYSNQPQHF. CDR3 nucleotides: TGTGCCAGCAACACGGGACCGAGAGGATATAGCAATCAGCCCCAGCATTTT.

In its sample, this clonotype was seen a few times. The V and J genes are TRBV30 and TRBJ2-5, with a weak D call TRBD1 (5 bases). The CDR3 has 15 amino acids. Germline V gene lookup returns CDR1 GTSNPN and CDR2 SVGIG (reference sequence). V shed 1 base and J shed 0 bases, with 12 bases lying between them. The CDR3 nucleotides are TGTGCCTGGAGTGCCCAGGGCCCGTACCAAGAGACCCAGTACTTC. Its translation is CAWSAQGPYQETQYF.

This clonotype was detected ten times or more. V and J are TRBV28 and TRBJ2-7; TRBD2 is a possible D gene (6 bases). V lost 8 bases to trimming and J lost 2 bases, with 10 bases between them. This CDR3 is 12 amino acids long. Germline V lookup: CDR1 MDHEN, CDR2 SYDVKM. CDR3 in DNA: TGTGCCAGCCGCGGGAACACCTACGAGCAGTACTTC. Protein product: CASRGNTYEQYF.

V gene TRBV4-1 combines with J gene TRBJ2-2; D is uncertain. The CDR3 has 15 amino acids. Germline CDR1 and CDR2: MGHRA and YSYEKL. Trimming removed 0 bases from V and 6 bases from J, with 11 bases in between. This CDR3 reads CASSQDHLGSGELFF. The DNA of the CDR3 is TGCGCCAGCAGCCAAGACCACTTAGGGTCCGGGGAGCTGTTTTTT.

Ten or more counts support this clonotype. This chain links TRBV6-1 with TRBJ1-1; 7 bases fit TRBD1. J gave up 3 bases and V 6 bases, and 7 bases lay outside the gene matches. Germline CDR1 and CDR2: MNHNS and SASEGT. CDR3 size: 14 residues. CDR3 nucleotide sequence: TGTGCCAGCAGGGATCAGGGGGGGCACACTGAAGCTTTCTTT. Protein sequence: CASRDQGGHTEAFF.

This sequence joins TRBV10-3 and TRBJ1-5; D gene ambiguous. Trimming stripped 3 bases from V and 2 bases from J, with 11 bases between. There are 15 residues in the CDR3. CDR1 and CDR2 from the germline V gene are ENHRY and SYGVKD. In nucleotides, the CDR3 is TGTGCCATCAGTGATTTGGGTAACGGCAATCAGCCCCAGCATTTT. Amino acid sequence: CAISDLGNGNQPQHF.

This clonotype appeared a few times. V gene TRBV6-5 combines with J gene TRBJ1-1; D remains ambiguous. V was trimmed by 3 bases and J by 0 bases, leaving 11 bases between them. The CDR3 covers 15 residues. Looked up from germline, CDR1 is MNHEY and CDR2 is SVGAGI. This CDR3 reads CASSYERQLNTEAFF. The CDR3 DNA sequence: TGTGCCAGCAGTTATGAAAGACAACTGAACACTGAAGCTTTCTTT.

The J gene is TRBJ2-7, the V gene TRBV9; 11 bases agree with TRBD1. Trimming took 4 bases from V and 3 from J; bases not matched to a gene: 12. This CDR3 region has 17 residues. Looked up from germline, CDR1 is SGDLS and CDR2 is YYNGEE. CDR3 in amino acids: CASSPKGQGGSLYEQYF. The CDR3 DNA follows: TGTGCCAGCAGCCCTAAGGGACAGGGGGGATCCCTCTACGAGCAGTACTTC. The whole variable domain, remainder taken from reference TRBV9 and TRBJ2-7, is DSGVTQTPKHLITATGQRVTLRCSPRSGDLSVYWYQQSLDQGLQFLIQYYNGEERAKGNILERFSAQQFPDLHSELNLSSLELGDSALYFCASSPKGQGGSLYEQYFGPGTRLTVT.

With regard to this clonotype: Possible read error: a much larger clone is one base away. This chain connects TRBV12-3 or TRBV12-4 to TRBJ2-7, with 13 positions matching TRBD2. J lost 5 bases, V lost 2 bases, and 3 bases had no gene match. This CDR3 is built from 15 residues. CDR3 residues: CASSLTSGRVDEQYF. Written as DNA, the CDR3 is TGTGCCAGCAGTTTAACTAGCGGGAGGGTCGACGAGCAGTACTTC.

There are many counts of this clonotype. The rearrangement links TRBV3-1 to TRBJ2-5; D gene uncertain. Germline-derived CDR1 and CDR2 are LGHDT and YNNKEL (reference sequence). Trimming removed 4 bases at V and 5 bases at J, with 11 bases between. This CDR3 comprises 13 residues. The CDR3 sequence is CASSPPDRETQYF. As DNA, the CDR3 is TGTGCCAGCAGCCCCCCGGACCGGGAGACCCAGTACTTC.

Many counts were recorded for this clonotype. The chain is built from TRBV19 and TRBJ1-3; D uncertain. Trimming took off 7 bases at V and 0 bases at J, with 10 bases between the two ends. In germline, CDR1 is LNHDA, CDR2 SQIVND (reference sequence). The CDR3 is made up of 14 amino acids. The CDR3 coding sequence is TGTGCCAGTAAGACCTCTTACTCTGGAAACACCATATATTTT. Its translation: CASKTSYSGNTIYF.

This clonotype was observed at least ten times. CDR3 bases: TGTGCCAGCAGGGGGGGAGGCAGGGACACCTACGAGCAGTACTTC. Translation: CASRGGGRDTYEQYF. The V call is TRBV28, the J call TRBJ2-7; D possibly matches TRBD1 or TRBD2 (6 bases each). The CDR3 contains 15 residues. V dropped 6 bases and J dropped 2 bases, with 17 bases sitting between them. Germline V lookup: CDR1 MDHEN, CDR2 SYDVKM.

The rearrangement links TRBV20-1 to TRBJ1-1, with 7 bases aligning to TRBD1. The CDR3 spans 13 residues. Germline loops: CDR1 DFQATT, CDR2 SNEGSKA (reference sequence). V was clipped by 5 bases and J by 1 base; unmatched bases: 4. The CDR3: CSALRGQNTEAFF. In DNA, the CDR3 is TGCAGTGCTTTAAGGGGGCAGAACACTGAAGCTTTCTTT.